This T cell receptor beta chain is drawn from a study of cytomegalovirus exposure and HLA in healthy donors. Study information: The use of the same platform for the approximately 110 validation repertoires and the 650 to 850 first-cohort repertoires was reported by a later analysis. Study outcomes and limitations: That first-cohort TCR clusters tended to co-occur in the roughly 130 validation repertoires was found in a later analysis.

Of note for this clone: Its antigen is currently unknown.

Repertoires were generated with immunoSEQ multiplex PCR, while TCRdb's copy carries only in-frame clones and drops some. This sample has approximately 220,000 clones; approximately 88% occur once, and the top ten carry around 15%. The donors were part of the validation cohort of 100 to 150 subjects. That cohort was separate from the first cohort, which comprised several hundred subjects. Between the trimmed V and J ends, which lost 4 bases and 0 bases, there was a span of 11 bases. This CDR3 contains 15 residues. Germline CDR1 reads LNHNV; CDR2 reads YYDKDF (reference sequence). The J gene is TRBJ2-3, the V gene TRBV15; D gene uncertain. The sample taken for sequencing was PBMCs. This TCR was sampled from a woman aged 25 to 39 in good health and CMV-seropositive. The CDR3 spells CATSISLVSTDTQYF. CDR3 nucleotide sequence: TGTGCCACCAGCATAAGCCTAGTGAGCACAGATACGCAGTATTTT.